A single sample is the source of the 19 T cell receptor beta chains below, sequenced in a study of T-cell reconstitution after alpha-beta-depleted transplantation in children. Using unique molecular identifiers, the investigators prepared the TCRbeta library. TCRdb itself ran the PCR reads through MiXCR, one entry per CDR3 protein. The data hold fewer than 550,000 distinct CDR3 sequences, with about an eighth observed a single time. The sample here was PBMCs, mostly from graft donor cells, taken 180 days after TCRalphabeta/CD19-depleted stem cell transplant. The receptor source for this set is a female patient aged 2 to 10 who had a stem cell transplant for aplastic anemia, so the T cells may come from the graft donor.

This clonotype was observed a few times. V is TRBV12-3 or TRBV12-4 and J is TRBJ2-1, with a weak D call TRBD2 (5 bases). CDR3 size: 14 residues. Trimming stripped 1 base from V and 8 bases from J, with 12 bases between. The CDR3 nucleotides read TGTGCCAGCAGTTTAGTTCCCCCGGGGTATGAGCAGTTCTTC. Translated: CASSLVPPGYEQFF.

This clonotype was counted a few times. The chain links TRBV4-3 to TRBJ1-2; 7 bases are shared with TRBD1. Germline loops: CDR1 LGHNA, CDR2 YSLEER. Losses at the gene ends were 1 base for V and 4 bases for J; bases not matched to a gene: 6. The CDR3 covers 15 residues. The CDR3 sequence is CASSQASGGAYGYTF. CDR3 sequence (DNA): TGCGCCAGCAGCCAAGCGTCAGGGGGAGCCTATGGCTACACCTTC.

This clonotype has at least ten counts. The V call is TRBV5-1, the J call TRBJ2-7; D call uncertain. The ends were cut back, 0 bases at V and 4 bases at J, with 11 bases in the middle. From germline, CDR1 is SGHRS and CDR2 YFSETQ. The CDR3 totals 14 residues. This chain's CDR3 is CASSLGGERYEQYF. The CDR3, as DNA: TGCGCCAGCAGCTTGGGGGGTGAGCGATACGAGCAGTACTTC.

This clonotype was seen a handful of times. The chain links TRBV6-5 to TRBJ2-4, with no clear D. The V gene lost 2 bases and the J gene lost 1 base, with 6 bases spanning the gap. From germline, CDR1 is MNHEY and CDR2 SVGAGI. CDR3 length equals 14 residues. DNA of the CDR3: TGTGCCAGCAGTTACATAGGGGCCAAAAACATTCAGTACTTC. Translating it yields CASSYIGAKNIQYF.

This clonotype was counted only a few times. V usage is TRBV7-2 and J usage is TRBJ2-7; a possible D gene is TRBD1 (5 bases). The length of the CDR3 is 16 residues. V lost 3 bases and J 1 base, leaving 16 bases between the germline ends. CDR1 and CDR2 (germline): SGHTA, FQGNSA. CDR3 nucleotide sequence: TGTGCCAGCAGCTTTTTCCGGCCAGGGCGTTCCTACGAGCAGTACTTC. Translating it yields CASSFFRPGRSYEQYF.

The rearrangement joins TRBV20-1 to TRBJ1-1; maybe TRBD1 (5 bases). Germline V gene sequence: CDR1 DFQATT, CDR2 SNEGSKA (reference sequence). The V end lost 5 bases, the J end lost 0 bases, and 10 bases lay between the germline ends. This CDR3 is 13 amino acids long. CDR3: CSAGGTMNTEAFF. CDR3 DNA: TGCAGTGCTGGGGGTACGATGAACACTGAAGCTTTCTTT.

The chain has TRBV29-1 and TRBJ2-6; 9 nucleotides align to TRBD1. Germline CDR1 SQVTM, CDR2 ANQGSEA. V trimming: 6 bases; J trimming: 0 bases; junction bases outside the gene matches: 3. CDR3 size: 15 residues. CDR3 amino acids: CSVGTGTSGANVLTF. CDR3 DNA sequence: TGCAGCGTCGGGACAGGGACCTCTGGGGCCAACGTCCTGACTTTC.

The chain links TRBV4-2 to TRBJ2-7; D remains ambiguous. V lost 0 bases, J lost 6 bases, and 12 bases lay in between. The CDR3 totals 14 residues. CDR1 and CDR2 from the germline V gene are LGHNA and YNFKEQ. The DNA for the CDR3 is TGTGCCAGCAGCCAAGATTGGAAAGGTAGCGAGCAGTACTTC. It codes for CASSQDWKGSEQYF.

This clonotype showed up just a few times. The V gene is TRBV12-3 or TRBV12-4, the J gene TRBJ2-4, with 14 bases identical to TRBD2. This CDR3 has 18 amino acids. Trimming took 7 bases from V and 1 from J; bases not matched to a gene: 9. CDR3 sequence (DNA): TGTGCCAGCAATACGGGACTAGCGGGAGCGGGGGCCAAAAACATTCAGTACTTC. This gives the protein CASNTGLAGAGAKNIQYF.

V and J are TRBV2 and TRBJ1-1; 9 bases map to TRBD1. Germline V lookup: CDR1 SNHLY, CDR2 FYNNEI. With V trimmed by 5 bases and J by 4 bases, 8 bases remained unmatched. This CDR3 has 15 amino acids. The CDR3 DNA follows: TGTGCCAGCAGTACCGGGACAGGGTTGGGCACTGAAGCTTTCTTT. Translation gives CASSTGTGLGTEAFF.

In this sample, this clonotype turned up many times. The chain carries TRBV7-8 and TRBJ2-7; D is undetermined. Germline CDR1 and CDR2: SGHVS and FQNEAQ. The CDR3 has 13 amino acids. Trimming pared 2 bases from V and 7 bases from J, leaving 12 bases between. CDR3 sequence (DNA): TGTGCCAGCAGCTTATCCTTGCGTCGAGAGCAGTACGTC. It specifies CASSLSLRREQYV.

The chain carries TRBV5-1 and TRBJ1-1; 8 bases align to TRBD1. Unmatched junction bases numbered 10, after V lost 2 bases and J lost 4 bases. Germline assignment: CDR1 SGHRS and CDR2 YFSETQ. This CDR3 comprises 16 residues. CDR3 region: CASSFSQGAQSTEAFF. The CDR3 nucleotides are TGCGCCAGCAGCTTTAGTCAGGGGGCGCAGAGCACTGAAGCTTTCTTT.

V gene TRBV7-9 combines with J gene TRBJ2-1; D is uncertain. CDR3 size: 11 residues. V gave up 7 bases and J gave up 9 bases, with 10 bases separating them. CDR1 SEHNR and CDR2 FQNEAQ come from the germline V gene (reference sequence). The CDR3 is CASTPLGEQFF. The CDR3 region has the DNA TGTGCCAGCACCCCGCTCGGTGAGCAGTTCTTC.

V gene TRBV5-1 combines with J gene TRBJ2-5, with D unresolved. V lost 4 bases and J lost 4, with 8 bases in between. Germline V gives CDR1 SGHRS, CDR2 YFSETQ. The CDR3 consists of 12 residues. In DNA form, the CDR3 reads TGCGCCAGCAGCAAAAGCGCAGAGACCCAGTACTTC. Protein sequence: CASSKSAETQYF. The full variable domain, in which reference TRBV5-1 and TRBJ2-5 provide the parts outside the CDR3, is KAGVTQTPRYLIKTRGQQVTLSCSPISGHRSVSWYQQTPGQGLQFLFEYFSETQRNKGNFPGRFSGRQFSNSRSEMNVSTLELGDSALYLCASSKSAETQYFGPGTRLLVL.

The rearrangement uses TRBV29-1 and TRBJ2-1; possible D gene TRBD1, 5 bases. V was trimmed by 4 bases and J by 4 bases, leaving 14 bases between them. The germline V gene has CDR1 SQVTM and CDR2 ANQGSEA. This CDR3 contains 14 residues. CDR3 sequence reads: CSVVHRTIYNEQFF. The CDR3 DNA sequence: TGCAGCGTTGTGCACAGGACAATATACAATGAGCAGTTCTTC.

The chain employs TRBV5-1 and TRBJ1-2; 10 nucleotides align to TRBD1. This CDR3 is 16 amino acids long. Germline values: CDR1 SGHRS, CDR2 YFSETQ. V was clipped by 0 bases and J by 4 bases; unmatched bases: 6. CDR3 DNA sequence: TGCGCCAGCAGCTTGGGACAGGGGGCACGGGGCTATGGCTACACCTTC. Its protein product is CASSLGQGARGYGYTF.

This clonotype was seen a handful of times. This chain uses TRBV12-3 or TRBV12-4 with TRBJ1-4; possibly TRBD1 for D (5 bases). V was shortened by 8 bases and J by 7 bases, with 14 bases between the two germline ends. The CDR3 extends over 13 amino acids. In DNA form, the CDR3 reads TGTGCCAGCTCCTCTAGGGGAAGTGAAAAACTGTTTTTT. Amino acid sequence: CASSSRGSEKLFF.

The chain recombines TRBV6-4 with TRBJ2-1; 13 nucleotides align to TRBD2. V shed 0 bases and J 4 bases; nucleotides not matched to a gene: 0. Germline assignment: CDR1 MRHNA and CDR2 SNTAGT. The CDR3 runs to 16 residues. CDR3 sequence (DNA): TGTGCCAGCAGTGACTCGGGACTAGCGGGGTACAATGAGCAGTTCTTC. Amino acid sequence: CASSDSGLAGYNEQFF.

This clonotype was counted many times. The chain carries TRBV5-1 and TRBJ2-2, with TRBD2 identical over 11 bases. The CDR3 contains 15 residues. Germline assignment: CDR1 SGHRS and CDR2 YFSETQ. The V segment lost 4 bases and the J segment 2 bases; nucleotides outside the gene matches: 1. CDR3 residues: CASSRLAGNTGELFF. The CDR3 coding sequence is TGCGCCAGCAGCAGACTAGCGGGAAACACCGGGGAGCTGTTTTTT.